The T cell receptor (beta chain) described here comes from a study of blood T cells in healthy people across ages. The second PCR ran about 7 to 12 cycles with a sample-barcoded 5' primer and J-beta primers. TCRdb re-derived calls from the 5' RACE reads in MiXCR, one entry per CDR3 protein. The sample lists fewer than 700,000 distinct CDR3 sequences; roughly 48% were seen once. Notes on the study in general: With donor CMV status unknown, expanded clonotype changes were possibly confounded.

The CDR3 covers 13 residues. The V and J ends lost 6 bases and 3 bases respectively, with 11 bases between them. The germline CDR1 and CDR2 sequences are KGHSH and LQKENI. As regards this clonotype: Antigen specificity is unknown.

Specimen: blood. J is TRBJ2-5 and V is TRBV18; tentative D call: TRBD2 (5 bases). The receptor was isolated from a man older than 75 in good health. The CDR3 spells CASSPLREETQYF. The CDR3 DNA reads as TGTGCCAGCTCTCCTCTGAGGGAAGAGACCCAGTACTTC.